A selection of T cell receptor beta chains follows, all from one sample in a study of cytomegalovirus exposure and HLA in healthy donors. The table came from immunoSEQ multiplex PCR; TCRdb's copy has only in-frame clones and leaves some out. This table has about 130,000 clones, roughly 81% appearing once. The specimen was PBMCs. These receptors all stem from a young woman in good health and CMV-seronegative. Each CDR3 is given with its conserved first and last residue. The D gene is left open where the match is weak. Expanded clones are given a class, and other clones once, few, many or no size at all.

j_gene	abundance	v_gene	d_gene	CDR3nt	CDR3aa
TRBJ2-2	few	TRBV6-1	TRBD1	TGTGCCAGCAGTTGGGACAGGGGAAGCGGGGAGCTGTTTTTT	CASSWDRGSGELFF
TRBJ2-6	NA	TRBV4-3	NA	TGCGCCAGCAGCCAAGATCACGGTTTTGCCGGGGCCAACGTCCTGACTTTC	CASSQDHGFAGANVLTF
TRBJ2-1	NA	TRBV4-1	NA	TGCGCCAGCAGCCAAGGGGAGCGCTCCTACAATGAGCAGTTCTTC	CASSQGERSYNEQFF
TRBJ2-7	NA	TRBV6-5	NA	TGTGCCAGCAGTTGGGACATTGTCTACGAGCAGTACTTC	CASSWDIVYEQYF
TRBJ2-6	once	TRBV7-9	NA	TGTGCCAGCAGCTTAGTTCGGGGGGCCAACGTCCTGACTTTC	CASSLVRGANVLTF
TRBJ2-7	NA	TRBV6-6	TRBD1	TGTGCCAGCAGTTACTCTGCAGGGGGTAGTTACGAGCAGTACTTC	CASSYSAGGSYEQYF
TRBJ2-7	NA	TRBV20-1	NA	TGCAGTGCTAGGGCCAGCTACGAGCAGTACTTC	CSARASYEQYF
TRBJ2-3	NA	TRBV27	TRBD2	TGTGCCAGCAGTTTATCGCTAGCGGGGGGATACACAGATACGCAGTATTTT	CASSLSLAGGYTDTQYF
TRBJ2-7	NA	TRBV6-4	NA	TGTGCCAGCAGTCCTGACAGTTCCTACGAGCAGTACTTC	CASSPDSSYEQYF
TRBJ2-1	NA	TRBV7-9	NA	TGTGCCAGCAGCTTAGCGGCGGCTAGCCAGCAGTTCTTC	CASSLAAASQQFF
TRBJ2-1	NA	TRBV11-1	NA	TGTGCCAGCAGCTTGCAATGGATCAGTCGGGGGAATAAGCAGTTCTTC	CASSLQWISRGNKQFF
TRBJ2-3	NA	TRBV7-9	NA	TGTTCCAGCAGCTTAGCACTAGTTCAGACAGATACGCAGTATTTT	CSSSLALVQTDTQYF
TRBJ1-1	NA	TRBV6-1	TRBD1	TGTGCCAGCAGTGACGGACAGGGGTGGACTGAAGCTTTCTTT	CASSDGQGWTEAFF
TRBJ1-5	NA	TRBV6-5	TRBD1	TGTGCCAGCGGTGCCGGGACAGGGAACCAGCCCCAGCATTTT	CASGAGTGNQPQHF
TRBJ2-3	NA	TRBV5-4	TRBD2	TGTGCCAGCAGAACCGGGACTAGCGGGAGAGGGGATACGCAGTATTTT	CASRTGTSGRGDTQYF
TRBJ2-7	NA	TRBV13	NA	TGTGCCAGCAGCTTAGCAGGGGAGTCCTACGAGCAGTACTTC	CASSLAGESYEQYF
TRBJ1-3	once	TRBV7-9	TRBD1	TGTACCAGCAGCTTGGGACAGGCCCGAGACACCATATATTTT	CTSSLGQARDTIYF
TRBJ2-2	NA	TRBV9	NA	TGTGCCAGCAGCGTGTTGTCTCAGGGGTCGGCCGGGGAGCTGTTTTTT	CASSVLSQGSAGELFF
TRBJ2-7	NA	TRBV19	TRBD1	TGTGCCAGTAGGCATCTACAGGGGGCGAGTGAGCAGTACTTC	CASRHLQGASEQYF
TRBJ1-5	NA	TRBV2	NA	TGTGCCAGCAGTGCGGTGAGCGGGGATCAGCCCCAGCATTTT	CASSAVSGDQPQHF
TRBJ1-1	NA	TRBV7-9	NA	TGTTCCAGCAGCTTATATTCCAGAAACACTGAAGCTTTCTTT	CSSSLYSRNTEAFF
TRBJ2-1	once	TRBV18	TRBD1	TGTGCCAGCTCACCCCCGACAGGGGGCACAGTCGGAGATGAGCAGTTCTTC	CASSPPTGGTVGDEQFF
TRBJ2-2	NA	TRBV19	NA	TGTGCCAGTAGTATACTAGTAGGAGGCACCGGGGAGCTGTTTTTT	CASSILVGGTGELFF
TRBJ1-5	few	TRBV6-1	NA	TGTGCCAGCAGTGAAGTAGGGGGACAAATCAATCAGCCCCAGCATTTT	CASSEVGGQINQPQHF
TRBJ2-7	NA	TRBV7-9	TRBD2	TGTGCCAGCAGCTTATCTGGGACTAGTTCCTACGAGCAGTACTTC	CASSLSGTSSYEQYF
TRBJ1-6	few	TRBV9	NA	TGTGCCAGCAGCGACGACAGAAATTCACCCCTCCACTTT	CASSDDRNSPLHF
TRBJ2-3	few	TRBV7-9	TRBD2	TGTGCCAGCAGCTTAGTACTAGCGGGTGGGGATACGCAGTATTTT	CASSLVLAGGDTQYF
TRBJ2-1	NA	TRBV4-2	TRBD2	TGTGCCAGCAGCCAAGGGACTAGCGGGACCTACAATGAGCAGTTCTTC	CASSQGTSGTYNEQFF
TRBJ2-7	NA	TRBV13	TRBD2	TGTGCCAGCAGCACGACGGGACTAGCGGGCATGATCTCCTACGAGCAGTACTTC	CASSTTGLAGMISYEQYF
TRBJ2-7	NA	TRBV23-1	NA	TGCGCCAGCAGTCCCGGGTGTGAGACCTGGGACGAGCAGTACTTC	CASSPGCETWDEQYF
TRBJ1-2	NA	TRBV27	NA	TGTGCCAGCAGCCCCGACAGATACTATGGCTACACCTTC	CASSPDRYYGYTF
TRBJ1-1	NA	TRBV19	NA	TGTGCCAGTAGTATTCCCCGGGAGGGTGAAGCTTTCTTT	CASSIPREGEAFF
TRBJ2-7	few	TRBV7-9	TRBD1	TGTGCCAGCAGTGGACAGGGGGTGATATACGAGCAGTACTTC	CASSGQGVIYEQYF
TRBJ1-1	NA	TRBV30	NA	TGTGCCTGGGACTTTACAGGGTCTGAAGCTTTCTTT	CAWDFTGSEAFF
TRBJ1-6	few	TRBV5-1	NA	TGCGCCAGCAGCTTTCAACCAGTTAATTCACCCCTCCACTTT	CASSFQPVNSPLHF
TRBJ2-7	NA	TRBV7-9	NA	TGTGCCAGCAGCCCTCCCCAGGGGGGCAACGAGCAGTACTTC	CASSPPQGGNEQYF
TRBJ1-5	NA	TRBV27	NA	TGTGCCAGCAGTTTAGGAGGGTTGATCAGTATCCAGCATTTT	CASSLGGLISIQHF
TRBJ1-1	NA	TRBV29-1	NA	TGCAGCGGGGGAGAGGCTCACATCACTGAAGCTTTCTTT	CSGGEAHITEAFF
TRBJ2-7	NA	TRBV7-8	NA	TGTGCCAGCAGCCCCTTGCTTGAACCGGGTTACGAGCAGTACTTC	CASSPLLEPGYEQYF
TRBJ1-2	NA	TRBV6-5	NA	TGTGCCAGCAGTTACCCCAGGGGAAAGGGGTACTATGGCTACACCTTC	CASSYPRGKGYYGYTF
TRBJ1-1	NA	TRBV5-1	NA	TGCGCCAGCAGTCCTACGGTAATGAACACTGAAGCTTTCTTT	CASSPTVMNTEAFF
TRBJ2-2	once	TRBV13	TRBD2	TGTGCCAGCAGCTTAGATGGGACTAGCGGGGGCAGGCCCACCGGGGAGCTGTTTTTT	CASSLDGTSGGRPTGELFF
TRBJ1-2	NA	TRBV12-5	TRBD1	TGTGCTAGTGGTTTGCACAGGGGAGAAGGCACCTTC	CASGLHRGEGTF